These 2 T cell receptor beta chains came from one sample sequenced in a study of CD8 T cells in Susac syndrome. Reverse transcription of about 0.45 to 1 ug RNA was carried out with random hexamers. TCRdb ran MiXCR on the immunoSEQ multiplex PCR reads and lists one entry per CDR3 protein. The sample contains nearly 110,000 distinct CDR3 sequences, 94% of which appear only once. The sequencing sample was made of CD8+ T cells from PBMCs. Receptors were obtained from a human donor with Susac syndrome.

The gene calls are TRBV15 and TRBJ1-4, with 8 positions matching TRBD1. From germline, CDR1 is LNHNV and CDR2 YYDKDF (reference sequence). This CDR3 comprises 17 residues. V lost 2 bases and J lost 8; bases outside the gene matches: 13. The CDR3 loop reads CATSRPHGGQEAEKLFF. The DNA for the CDR3 is TGTGCCACCAGCAGACCCCACGGGGGACAGGAGGCAGAAAAACTGTTTTTT.

CDR3 in DNA: TGTGCCAGCAGCTTAAATGGGGAAGCTTTCTTT. Amino acids: CASSLNGEAFF. The V gene is TRBV7-9, the J gene TRBJ1-1; D is ambiguous. The CDR3 runs 11 residues. The V end lost 2 bases, the J end lost 8 bases, and 6 bases lay between the germline ends. Looked up from germline, CDR1 is SEHNR and CDR2 is FQNEAQ (reference sequence).